These T cell receptor beta chains were read from a single sample in a study of identical twins' blood T cells. One entry per CDR3 protein results from TCRdb running MiXCR on the 5' RACE reads. The repertoire holds roughly 380,000 distinct CDR3 sequences, with roughly 28% as singletons. Sequencing was performed on PBMCs. Receptors were obtained from a woman between 18 and 55 years old in good health. CDR3s include the opening cysteine and the closing phenylalanine or tryptophan. D genes are given only for firm matches. Some rows have no size entry. The others give once, few or many, or a class for an expanded clone.

d_call: .; clone_size: .; v_call: TRBV4-3; j_call: TRBJ1-1; cdr3_nt: TGCGCCAGCAGCCAAGAGCTAAGGACTAACACTGAAGCTTTCTTT; cdr3_aa: CASSQELRTNTEAFF
d_call: .; clone_size: .; v_call: TRBV20-1; j_call: TRBJ1-3; cdr3_nt: TGCAGTGCTCCCACCGGGGTGGCTGGAAACACCATATATTTT; cdr3_aa: CSAPTGVAGNTIYF
d_call: .; clone_size: once; v_call: TRBV5-1; j_call: TRBJ2-3; cdr3_nt: TGCGCCAGCAGCTTACGGCGGGGAGATACGCGGTATTTT; cdr3_aa: CASSLRRGDTRYF
d_call: TRBD1; clone_size: many; v_call: TRBV20-1; j_call: TRBJ2-1; cdr3_nt: TGCAGTGCTCCTCGGACAGGGATAAATGAGCAGTTCTTC; cdr3_aa: CSAPRTGINEQFF
d_call: .; clone_size: .; v_call: TRBV4-1; j_call: TRBJ1-5; cdr3_nt: TGCGCCAGCAGCCAAGAGACAGGATATAGCAATCAGCCCCAGCATTTT; cdr3_aa: CASSQETGYSNQPQHF
d_call: .; clone_size: few; v_call: TRBV11-2; j_call: TRBJ1-5; cdr3_nt: TGTGCCAGCAGGGCAGGGGGCAATCAGCCCCAGCATTTT; cdr3_aa: CASRAGGNQPQHF
d_call: TRBD2; clone_size: .; v_call: TRBV18; j_call: TRBJ2-1; cdr3_nt: TGTGCCAGCTCACAGCTACTAGCGGGAGGAAATGAGCAGTTCTTC; cdr3_aa: CASSQLLAGGNEQFF
d_call: .; clone_size: .; v_call: TRBV5-1; j_call: TRBJ2-1; cdr3_nt: TGCGCCAGCAGCTTGGATAAGGGGTCCTACAATGAGCAGTTCTTC; cdr3_aa: CASSLDKGSYNEQFF
d_call: .; clone_size: .; v_call: TRBV7-2; j_call: TRBJ1-2; cdr3_nt: TGTGCCAGCAGCCGGTCGGGGGGGATTAACTATGGCTACACCTTC; cdr3_aa: CASSRSGGINYGYTF
d_call: TRBD2; clone_size: .; v_call: TRBV5-1; j_call: TRBJ2-5; cdr3_nt: TGCGCCAGCAGCTTTGGGACTAGCGGTGGGCAGACCCAGTACTTC; cdr3_aa: CASSFGTSGGQTQYF
d_call: .; clone_size: many; v_call: TRBV18; j_call: TRBJ2-5; cdr3_nt: TGTGCCAGCTCACCATCCTTGGAGACCCAGTACTTC; cdr3_aa: CASSPSLETQYF
d_call: .; clone_size: .; v_call: TRBV7-2; j_call: TRBJ2-5; cdr3_nt: TGTGCCAGCAGCTCCACTTCATATTCAGCAGAGACCCAGTACTTC; cdr3_aa: CASSSTSYSAETQYF
d_call: .; clone_size: .; v_call: TRBV5-1; j_call: TRBJ1-2; cdr3_nt: TGCGCCAGCAGCTTGGATCCAGACAACTATGGCTACACCTTC; cdr3_aa: CASSLDPDNYGYTF
d_call: .; clone_size: .; v_call: TRBV6-5; j_call: TRBJ1-3; cdr3_nt: TGTGCCAGCAGACTCTACAGGACCTCTGGAAACACCATATATTTT; cdr3_aa: CASRLYRTSGNTIYF
d_call: .; clone_size: .; v_call: TRBV20-1; j_call: TRBJ1-6; cdr3_nt: TGCAGTGCTAGCCTGACGGGGACTTATAATTCACCCCTCCACTTT; cdr3_aa: CSASLTGTYNSPLHF
d_call: TRBD1; clone_size: .; v_call: TRBV12-3/TRBV12-4; j_call: TRBJ1-1; cdr3_nt: TGTGCCAGCAGCCCTCCCCGTCTGACAGGGGTGAAGACTTTCTTT; cdr3_aa: CASSPPRLTGVKTFF
d_call: TRBD1; clone_size: .; v_call: TRBV27; j_call: TRBJ2-7; cdr3_nt: TGTGCCAGCAGTTTTGCCAGGACAGGGATTGGCGAGCAGTACTTC; cdr3_aa: CASSFARTGIGEQYF
d_call: .; clone_size: .; v_call: TRBV2; j_call: TRBJ1-5; cdr3_nt: TGTGCCAGCATGGGTCGGGCTCGAGGGCAGCCCCAGCATTTT; cdr3_aa: CASMGRARGQPQHF
d_call: .; clone_size: few; v_call: TRBV20-1; j_call: TRBJ2-4; cdr3_nt: TGCAGTGCTAGAGGAGGGGGGTGGACCAAAAACATTCAGTACTTC; cdr3_aa: CSARGGGWTKNIQYF
d_call: TRBD2; clone_size: few; v_call: TRBV3-1; j_call: TRBJ2-1; cdr3_nt: TGTGCCAGCAGCCAAGATCCTGGGCTAGCGGGAGGTCGTGAGCAGTTCTTC; cdr3_aa: CASSQDPGLAGGREQFF
d_call: TRBD2; clone_size: .; v_call: TRBV5-4; j_call: TRBJ2-1; cdr3_nt: TGTGCCACCAGACGGGCGAGTCTAGCGGGTTCCTACAATGAGCAGTTCTTC; cdr3_aa: CATRRASLAGSYNEQFF
d_call: .; clone_size: .; v_call: TRBV6-1; j_call: TRBJ1-5; cdr3_nt: TGTGCCAGCAGTGAATCCGTGGGGGGTTGGCATCCCCAGCATTTT; cdr3_aa: CASSESVGGWHPQHF
d_call: .; clone_size: once; v_call: TRBV6-2/TRBV6-3; j_call: TRBJ2-1; cdr3_nt: TGTGCCAGCATCAACGATGGCACAAACAATGAGCAGTTCTTC; cdr3_aa: CASINDGTNNEQFF
d_call: .; clone_size: .; v_call: TRBV14; j_call: TRBJ1-2; cdr3_nt: TGTGCCAGCAGCCAAGATCTGGGGTCCTTTTGCACCTTC; cdr3_aa: CASSQDLGSFCTF
d_call: TRBD1; clone_size: many; v_call: TRBV2; j_call: TRBJ1-6; cdr3_nt: TGTGCCAGCAGGGGAGGGGACAGTCGTTATAATTCACCCCTCCACTTT; cdr3_aa: CASRGGDSRYNSPLHF
d_call: TRBD2; clone_size: few; v_call: TRBV9; j_call: TRBJ2-2; cdr3_nt: TGTGCCAGCACCAAACCGGGGGGGCACGGGGAGCTGTTTTTT; cdr3_aa: CASTKPGGHGELFF
d_call: TRBD2; clone_size: .; v_call: TRBV29-1; j_call: TRBJ2-4; cdr3_nt: TGCAGCGTTGAAGCGGGAGGGCGAGCCAAAAACATTCAGTACTTC; cdr3_aa: CSVEAGGRAKNIQYF
d_call: .; clone_size: .; v_call: TRBV29-1; j_call: TRBJ1-1; cdr3_nt: TGCGGCGTTGAAGTGGGCGGGGGAGGGAAAGCTTTCTTT; cdr3_aa: CGVEVGGGGKAFF
d_call: .; clone_size: .; v_call: TRBV3-1; j_call: TRBJ2-1; cdr3_nt: TGTGCCAGCAGCCGGGAACTAAGCTCCTACAATGAGCAGTTCTTC; cdr3_aa: CASSRELSSYNEQFF
d_call: .; clone_size: .; v_call: TRBV7-9; j_call: TRBJ2-2; cdr3_nt: TGTGCCAGCAGCTGGGGACAAACGAACACCGGGGAGCTGTTTTTT; cdr3_aa: CASSWGQTNTGELFF
d_call: .; clone_size: many; v_call: TRBV6-5; j_call: TRBJ1-4; cdr3_nt: TGTGCCAGCAGTTTTGGGACATCCGGAGTCGAAAAACTGTTTTTT; cdr3_aa: CASSFGTSGVEKLFF
d_call: .; clone_size: few; v_call: TRBV5-1; j_call: TRBJ2-3; cdr3_nt: TGCGCCAGCAGCTTGGGAATTTTAGGGACAGATACGCAGTATTTT; cdr3_aa: CASSLGILGTDTQYF
d_call: .; clone_size: few; v_call: TRBV6-6; j_call: TRBJ1-3; cdr3_nt: TGTGCCAGCACCGCTTTCGGCGGAAACACCATATATTTT; cdr3_aa: CASTAFGGNTIYF
d_call: .; clone_size: .; v_call: TRBV9; j_call: TRBJ2-2; cdr3_nt: TGTGCCAGCAGCGTAGTGCCCGGGACATCGAACACCGGGGAGCTGTTTTTT; cdr3_aa: CASSVVPGTSNTGELFF
d_call: .; clone_size: .; v_call: TRBV5-1; j_call: TRBJ1-1; cdr3_nt: TGCGCCAGCACATCGGCGGTTGGGACTGAAGCTTTCTTT; cdr3_aa: CASTSAVGTEAFF
d_call: .; clone_size: .; v_call: TRBV29-1; j_call: TRBJ1-1; cdr3_nt: TGCAGCTTTTGGGGGAACACTGAAGCTTTCTTT; cdr3_aa: CSFWGNTEAFF
d_call: TRBD1; clone_size: .; v_call: TRBV12-5; j_call: TRBJ2-1; cdr3_nt: TGTGCTAGTGGTTTGTTGTCGGGACAGGGCAATGAGCAGTTCTTC; cdr3_aa: CASGLLSGQGNEQFF
d_call: TRBD2; clone_size: .; v_call: TRBV29-1; j_call: TRBJ2-1; cdr3_nt: TGCAGCGCCGGGACTAGCGGCTTCGGCGAGCAGTTCTTC; cdr3_aa: CSAGTSGFGEQFF
d_call: .; clone_size: .; v_call: TRBV10-3; j_call: TRBJ1-1; cdr3_nt: TGTGCCATCAGTGAAAGGGAGGACACTGAAGCTTTCTTT; cdr3_aa: CAISEREDTEAFF
d_call: TRBD1; clone_size: .; v_call: TRBV19; j_call: TRBJ1-5; cdr3_nt: TGTGCCAGTAAAGGGACAGGGACCCAGCCCCAGCATTTT; cdr3_aa: CASKGTGTQPQHF
d_call: TRBD1; clone_size: many; v_call: TRBV18; j_call: TRBJ1-1; cdr3_nt: TGTGCCAGCTCACCTGACAGGGACACTGAAGCTTTCTTT; cdr3_aa: CASSPDRDTEAFF
d_call: TRBD1; clone_size: few; v_call: TRBV10-3; j_call: TRBJ1-1; cdr3_nt: TGTGCCATCAGTGAGTCGACTCGACAGGGGGGGACTGAAGCTTTCTTT; cdr3_aa: CAISESTRQGGTEAFF
d_call: .; clone_size: .; v_call: TRBV12-3/TRBV12-4; j_call: TRBJ1-5; cdr3_nt: TGTGCCAGCAGTTTAAGGGGAACTAGCAATCAGCCCCAGCATTTT; cdr3_aa: CASSLRGTSNQPQHF
d_call: .; clone_size: .; v_call: TRBV7-9; j_call: TRBJ2-3; cdr3_nt: TGTGCCAGCGTAGGAGAGCGTCCGAGGGTAGATTTT; cdr3_aa: CASVGERPRVDF
d_call: TRBD1; clone_size: .; v_call: TRBV5-6; j_call: TRBJ2-3; cdr3_nt: TGTGCCAGCAGCTCGACAGGGACAGTTACGCAGTATTTT; cdr3_aa: CASSSTGTVTQYF
d_call: .; clone_size: many; v_call: TRBV6-5; j_call: TRBJ1-2; cdr3_nt: TGTGCCAGCAGTCCAGATGGGTATTCTGCGGGGGGCTACACCTTC; cdr3_aa: CASSPDGYSAGGYTF
d_call: .; clone_size: many; v_call: TRBV5-1; j_call: TRBJ1-1; cdr3_nt: TGTGCCAGCAGTGCAGGACTGAACACTGAAGCTTTCTTT; cdr3_aa: CASSAGLNTEAFF
d_call: .; clone_size: .; v_call: TRBV24-1; j_call: TRBJ2-5; cdr3_nt: TGTGCCACCAGTGACTACAGGGCTGAGACCCAGTACTTC; cdr3_aa: CATSDYRAETQYF
d_call: .; clone_size: .; v_call: TRBV5-1; j_call: TRBJ1-1; cdr3_nt: TGCGCCAGCAGACAAACAGGCGAGGACACTGAAGCTTTCTTT; cdr3_aa: CASRQTGEDTEAFF
d_call: TRBD1; clone_size: many; v_call: TRBV6-5; j_call: TRBJ1-4; cdr3_nt: TGTGCCAGCAGTGACGCAGGGGGTAGGAGGACTAATGAAAAACTGTTTTTT; cdr3_aa: CASSDAGGRRTNEKLFF
d_call: .; clone_size: .; v_call: TRBV20-1; j_call: TRBJ1-5; cdr3_nt: TGCAGTGCCAGCGGACGTAGCAATCAGCCCCAGCATTTT; cdr3_aa: CSASGRSNQPQHF